These T cell receptor beta chains were read from a single sample in a study of blood T cell repertoires in COVID-19. The table came from immunoSEQ multiplex PCR; TCRdb's copy has only in-frame clones and leaves some out. The sample records approximately 340,000 clones, about nine tenths being singletons. Sequences were obtained from peripheral blood. The receptors were gathered from a young man with COVID-19, enrolled during active disease. CDR3s include the opening cysteine and the closing phenylalanine or tryptophan. D genes are given only for firm matches. Size is stated for part of the rows, as once, few or many counts, or as a class when the clone is expanded.

TRBJ2-5 16 . . TRBV7-2 TGTGCCAGCAGCCTACGGAGGGGGGGCCTCAAAGAGACCCAGTACTTC CASSLRRGGLKETQYF
TRBJ2-3 14 . . TRBV6-4 TGTGCCAGCAGCCTAGCTGCTAGCACAGATACGCAGTATTTT CASSLAASTDTQYF
TRBJ1-5 18 . . TRBV6-1 TGTGCCAGCAGTGACGGTTGGGCAGCTCAGGGAATCAATCAGCCCCAGCATTTT CASSDGWAAQGINQPQHF
TRBJ1-1 12 . . TRBV11-1 TGTGCCAGCAGCTTTAGTAACACTGAAGCTTTCTTT CASSFSNTEAFF
TRBJ2-2 17 TRBD1 few TRBV20-1 TGCAGTGCTAGTCTTCTCGGGACAGGGGCCACCACCGGGGAGCTGTTTTTT CSASLLGTGATTGELFF
TRBJ1-2 16 TRBD1 few TRBV5-4 TGTGCCAGCAGCTGGGACAGACGATCCTCTAACTATGGCTACACCTTC CASSWDRRSSNYGYTF
TRBJ2-3 17 TRBD2 . TRBV28 TGTGCCAGCAGTTGGGATAGCGGGAGAGGGGGAACAGATACGCAGTATTTT CASSWDSGRGGTDTQYF
TRBJ1-5 15 . few TRBV19 TGTGCCAGTAGTATAGCTACAGGGCGCAATCAGCCCCAGCATTTT CASSIATGRNQPQHF
TRBJ2-1 14 . . TRBV7-9 TGTGCCAGCAGCTTATTGGGTGGGAGTAATGAGCAGTTCTTC CASSLLGGSNEQFF
TRBJ2-1 14 TRBD1 . TRBV11-3 TGTGCCAGCAGCTCTAGACAGGGTGGGGATGAGCAGTTCTTC CASSSRQGGDEQFF
TRBJ1-2 14 TRBD1 . TRBV7-2 TGTGCCAGCAGCTTCTTCGGACAGGCGGAGGGCTACACCTTC CASSFFGQAEGYTF
TRBJ2-1 17 TRBD2 . TRBV15 TGTGCCACCAGCCCCCGACTAGCGGGGGGGAGGGAAAATGAGCAGTTCTTC CATSPRLAGGRENEQFF
TRBJ2-7 14 . . TRBV6-6 TGTGCCAGCACCAACCTGGGGGCCTCCTACGAGCAGTACTTC CASTNLGASYEQYF
TRBJ2-7 16 TRBD1 . TRBV5-1 TGCGCCAGCAGCTTGGTCCCAGGGGGCCTTACCTACGAGCAGTACTTC CASSLVPGGLTYEQYF
TRBJ1-1 16 . . TRBV6-2/TRBV6-3 TGTGCCAGCAGTTACTCGAGGGACATCATGAACACTGAAGCTTTCTTT CASSYSRDIMNTEAFF
TRBJ1-5 14 TRBD1 . TRBV19 TGTGCCAGTAGTATAGAAGGGGGCCGTCAGCCCCAGCATTTT CASSIEGGRQPQHF
TRBJ2-1 19 . . TRBV7-6 TGTGCCAGCAGCTCCTCAACCCCATGGCAGGTTAGCTCCTACAATGAGCAGTTCTTC CASSSSTPWQVSSYNEQFF
TRBJ1-4 15 TRBD1 . TRBV28 TGTGCCAGCAGATCTCGGACAGGGTGGGGGGAAAAACTGTTTTTT CASRSRTGWGEKLFF
TRBJ1-3 13 . . TRBV30 TGTGCCCGGAGTGGGGGGGAGGGAAACACCATATATTTT CARSGGEGNTIYF
TRBJ2-3 17 TRBD1 . TRBV27 TGTGCCAGCAGTTTATGGGCCCGCAGGGGGCATGAGGATACGCAGTATTTT CASSLWARRGHEDTQYF
TRBJ2-5 15 . many TRBV3-1/TRBV3-2 TGTGCCAGCAGCCCTTGGGCGGACCGCGGGGAGACCCAGTACTTC CASSPWADRGETQYF
TRBJ2-7 17 . . TRBV3-1/TRBV3-2 TGTGCCAGCAGCCAAGGCTTGACAGATAGTAACCGATACGAGCAGTACTTC CASSQGLTDSNRYEQYF
TRBJ1-5 15 . . TRBV6-5 TGTGCCAGCAGTTCAGGGGTCAGCGGCAATCAGCCCCAGCATTTT CASSSGVSGNQPQHF
TRBJ1-1 15 TRBD1 . TRBV5-1 TGCGCCAGCAGCTACTGGACAGGGTCGAACACTGAAGCTTTCTTT CASSYWTGSNTEAFF
TRBJ1-1 13 TRBD1 . TRBV10-1 TGCGCCAGCAGTCGGACAGGGAACACTGAAGCTTTCTTT CASSRTGNTEAFF
TRBJ2-7 14 . . TRBV7-9 TGTGCCAGCAGCTTAAGCCCGGGAGTTGATGAGCAGTACTTC CASSLSPGVDEQYF
TRBJ2-1 14 . . TRBV6-2/TRBV6-3 TGTGCCAGCACCCCCCCCGGGAGTGGGTATGAGCAGTTCTTC CASTPPGSGYEQFF
TRBJ2-7 15 TRBD2 . TRBV18 TGTGCCAGCTCACCATCGGGTAGCGGGACCTACGAGCAGTACTTC CASSPSGSGTYEQYF
TRBJ2-2 17 . . TRBV24-1 TGTGCCACCAGTGATTCTCCGGGACATGAGAACACCGGGGAGCTGTTTTTT CATSDSPGHENTGELFF
TRBJ1-6 13 TRBD1 once TRBV10-3 TGTGCCATCAACAGGGGGTTAAATTCACCCCTCCACTTT CAINRGLNSPLHF
TRBJ2-6 14 . . TRBV27 TGTGCCAGCACCGTATCCTCTGGGGCCAACGTCCTGACTTTC CASTVSSGANVLTF
TRBJ1-2 15 TRBD1 . TRBV19 TGTGCCAGTAGTATGCCCGGGACAGGGAACTATGGCTACACCTTC CASSMPGTGNYGYTF
TRBJ2-1 15 . . TRBV18 TGTGCCAGCTCACCATTAATTCAGGGATACAATGAGCAGTTCTTC CASSPLIQGYNEQFF
TRBJ2-3 16 TRBD2 . TRBV3-1/TRBV3-2 TGTGCCAGCAGCCAACGGACTAGCGGGTTCACAGATACGCAGTATTTT CASSQRTSGFTDTQYF
TRBJ1-1 14 TRBD1 . TRBV5-4 TGTGCCAGCAGCTTGAGGACAGGGGCCACTGAGGCTTTCTTT CASSLRTGATEAFF
TRBJ2-1 16 . . TRBV5-6 TGTGCCAGCAGCTTGTTTAGCGGCAGTCCCTTCAATGAGCAGTTCTTC CASSLFSGSPFNEQFF
TRBJ1-1 13 TRBD1 . TRBV29-1 TGCAGCGTTGAAGATCGGGATACAGGGGATGCTTTCTTT CSVEDRDTGDAFF
TRBJ1-1 16 . . TRBV10-3 TGTGCCATCAGTGAGTCGCAGGGGATACCGAACACTGAAGCTTTCTTT CAISESQGIPNTEAFF
TRBJ2-2 21 . once TRBV21-1 TGTGCCAGCAGCAAAGCTAAAGCCCGGGACAGGAGACGTCCTAGGTCCGGGGAGCTGTTTTTT CASSKAKARDRRRPRSGELFF
TRBJ2-7 15 TRBD2 once TRBV7-9 TGTGCCAGCAGCCCCCGGACTAGCGGTTCCTACGAGCAGTACTTC CASSPRTSGSYEQYF
TRBJ1-3 14 . . TRBV30 TGTGCCTTAGAGACTTTTAACTCTGGAAACACCATATATTTT CALETFNSGNTIYF
TRBJ1-1 13 TRBD1 . TRBV3-1/TRBV3-2 TGTGCCAGCAGCCAGACAGGGTCGAATGAAGCTTTCTTT CASSQTGSNEAFF
TRBJ2-1 16 TRBD2 . TRBV9 TGTGCCAGCAGCGTATCATTAGCGGGAACGGTGGATGAGCAGTTCTTC CASSVSLAGTVDEQFF
TRBJ2-2 16 TRBD2 . TRBV10-1 TGCGCCAGCAGTGAGGGGGTGGGAGGGAGGACCGGGGAGCTGTTTTTT CASSEGVGGRTGELFF
TRBJ2-3 14 . . TRBV18 TGTGCCAGCTCCTTGGGCGACAGCACAGATACGCAGTATTTT CASSLGDSTDTQYF
TRBJ2-5 22 TRBD2 . TRBV7-6 TGTGCCAGCAGCTTAGAACCTGACGCCACCGGGACTAGCTTCTCCAGGCGGGAGACCCAGTACTTC CASSLEPDATGTSFSRRETQYF
TRBJ2-3 16 TRBD2 . TRBV16 TGTGCCAGCAGTCTTTCGGGCCTAGCGGGAGAAGTTACGCAGTATTTT CASSLSGLAGEVTQYF
TRBJ1-2 15 . once TRBV6-2/TRBV6-3 TGTGCCAGCAGTTATGCCACTACAAGCCCCTATGGCTACACCTTC CASSYATTSPYGYTF
TRBJ2-1 15 . . TRBV4-3 TGCGCCAGCAGCCAAGTGGGGCGGTCCTACAATGAGCAGTTCTTC CASSQVGRSYNEQFF
TRBJ1-1 16 TRBD1 . TRBV7-3 TGTGCCAGCAGCCTCTTCGGACAGGGCATGAACACTGAAGCTTTCTTT CASSLFGQGMNTEAFF
TRBJ1-1 14 . . TRBV28 TGTGCCAGCAGAAATAATCGGGTCCACACTGAAGCTTTCTTT CASRNNRVHTEAFF
TRBJ2-5 14 TRBD1 . TRBV28 TGTGCCAGCAGCCCTCGCGCAGGGGGAGAGACCCAGTACTTC CASSPRAGGETQYF
TRBJ2-1 13 TRBD1 . TRBV24-1 TGTGCCACCAGTGATCCCTACAGGGGGCTTCAGTTCTTC CATSDPYRGLQFF
TRBJ1-5 15 . . TRBV7-2 TGTGCCAGCAGCTTAGTTCCAGATAGCAATCAGCCCCAGCATTTT CASSLVPDSNQPQHF